This T cell receptor beta chain originates from a study of T cell responses to AZD1222 COVID-19 vaccine. Study-level information: Second-dose timings of about 4 or about 12 weeks were pooled.

The germline V gene encodes CDR1 MNHEY and CDR2 SVGAGI. Trimming removed 0 bases from V and 5 bases from J, with 5 bases in between. This CDR3 region has 13 residues. General observations from the study: The donor cohort was predominantly white British with a female majority, and clonal diversity may have been underestimated. Repertoire samples came only from after the peak T cell response. Spike-wide vaccine-associated CD4 TCRs dominated at 160-218 and 743-854.

TCRdb's table, derived via immunoSEQ multiplex PCR, lists solely in-frame clones and lacks some. The sample records 150,000 to 200,000 clones, 75% to 95% being singletons. About this clone itself: What it recognizes is unknown.

Sequencing was performed on peripheral blood, taken on day 0 of AZD1222 vaccination. J is TRBJ1-5 and V is TRBV6-5, with D uncertain. This clonotype was obtained from an adult in good health. CDR3 protein: CASSYSGYQPQHF. CDR3 coding DNA: TGTGCCAGCAGTTACTCGGGTTATCAGCCCCAGCATTTT.